This TCR beta chain was identified in a study of blood T cells in healthy people across ages. Looking at the study overall: About one barcoded TCR beta cDNA was captured per two T cells.

This clonotype was recorded at least ten times. Its antigen is not known. The use of a sample-barcoded 5' primer and a J-beta primer mix characterized a second PCR of about 7 to 12 cycles. TCRdb re-analysed the 5' RACE reads in MiXCR, keeping a single row per CDR3 protein. The data show some 640,000 distinct CDR3 sequences, about 28% seen once. General observations from the study: The fall in TCR beta diversity per million T cells was roughly linear with age.

The V end was cut by 5 bases, the J end by 9 bases, with 21 bases between. The CDR3 spans 15 residues. Germline values: CDR1 SGHAT, CDR2 FQNNGV. The TCR originated in a woman of 80 years or more in good health. Material for sequencing was blood. The V and J genes are TRBV11-2 and TRBJ2-3, with D possibly matching TRBD2 (5 bases). CDR3 sequence reads: CASSPPQAKRLTQYF. Here the CDR3 DNA reads TGTGCCAGCAGCCCACCCCAGGCCAAGCGGTTGACGCAGTATTTT.